Each of the 3 T cell receptor beta chains below was sequenced from the same sample in a study of blood T cell repertoires in COVID-19. Here immunoSEQ multiplex PCR was the method, and the copy in TCRdb shows in-frame clones only, minus some. The repertoire consists of about 300,000 clones, with just over 85% occurring once and the leading ten covering less than 4.5%. The material sequenced was PBMCs or T cells enriched from blood (not recorded which). The receptors were gathered from a man aged 30-40 years who had recovered from COVID-19.

This chain joins TRBV15 and TRBJ1-1; no clear D. In germline, CDR1 is LNHNV, CDR2 YYDKDF (reference sequence). Trimming shortened V by 1 base and J by 7 bases, and 16 bases separated the two germline ends. The CDR3 consists of 15 residues. CDR3 residues: CATSRAGKPEIEAFF. CDR3 DNA sequence: TGTGCCACCAGCAGAGCGGGGAAGCCTGAAATTGAAGCTTTCTTT. Full variable domain (rest looked up from reference TRBV15 and TRBJ1-1): DAMVIQNPRYQVTQFGKPVTLSCSQTLNHNVMYWYQQKSSQAPKLLFHYYDKDFNNEADTPDNFQSRRPNTSFCFLDIRSPGLGDTAMYLCATSRAGKPEIEAFFGQGTRLTVV.

The rearrangement joins TRBV10-3 to TRBJ1-6; 7 bases are shared with TRBD1. The trim removed 8 bases at V and 6 bases at J, leaving 4 bases unmatched. The CDR3 contains 13 residues. CDR1 and CDR2 (germline): ENHRY, SYGVKD. The CDR3 nucleotides read TGTGCCATCGTGAGGGACAGTAATTCACCCCTCCACTTT. It translates to CAIVRDSNSPLHF.

The V and J genes are TRBV28 and TRBJ1-5; no clear D. There are 12 residues in the CDR3. CDR1 is MDHEN, CDR2 SYDVKM, per germline. Trimming cost V 5 bases and J 7 bases, with 9 bases left between them. The CDR3 DNA sequence: TGTGCCAGCAGTGGAGGGTTGCAGCCCCAGCATTTT. Protein product: CASSGGLQPQHF.